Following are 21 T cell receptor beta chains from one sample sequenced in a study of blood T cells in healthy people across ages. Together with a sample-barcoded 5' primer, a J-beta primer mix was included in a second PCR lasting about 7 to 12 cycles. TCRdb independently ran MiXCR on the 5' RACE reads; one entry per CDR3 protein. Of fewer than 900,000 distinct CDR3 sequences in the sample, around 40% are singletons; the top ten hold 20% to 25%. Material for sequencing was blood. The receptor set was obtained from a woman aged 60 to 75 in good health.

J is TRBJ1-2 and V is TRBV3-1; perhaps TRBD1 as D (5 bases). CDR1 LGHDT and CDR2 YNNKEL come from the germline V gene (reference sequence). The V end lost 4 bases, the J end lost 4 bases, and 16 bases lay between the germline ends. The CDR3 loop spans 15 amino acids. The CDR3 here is CASSLAPRGGYGYTF. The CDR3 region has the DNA TGTGCCAGCAGCCTAGCCCCCCGGGGCGGCTATGGCTACACCTTC.

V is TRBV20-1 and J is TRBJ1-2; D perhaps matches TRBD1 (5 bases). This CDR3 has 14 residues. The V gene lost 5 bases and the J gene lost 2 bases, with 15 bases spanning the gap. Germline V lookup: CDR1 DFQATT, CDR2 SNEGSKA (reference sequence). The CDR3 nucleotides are TGCAGTGCTCCGCCCCGGGGCAACAACTATGGCTACACCTTC. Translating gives CSAPPRGNNYGYTF.

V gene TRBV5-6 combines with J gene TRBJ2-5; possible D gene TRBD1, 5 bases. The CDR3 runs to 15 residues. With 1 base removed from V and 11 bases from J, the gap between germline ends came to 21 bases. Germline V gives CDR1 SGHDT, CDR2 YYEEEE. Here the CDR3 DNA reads TGTGCCAGCAGCTTGCCCAGGGAAAAGGCCGATGAGCAGTACTTC. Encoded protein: CASSLPREKADEQYF.

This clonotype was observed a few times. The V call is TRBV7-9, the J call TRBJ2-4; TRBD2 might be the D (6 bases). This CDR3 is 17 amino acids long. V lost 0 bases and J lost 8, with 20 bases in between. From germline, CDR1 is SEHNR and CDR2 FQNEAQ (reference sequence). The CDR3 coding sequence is TGTGCCAGCAGCTTAGCGCGGGGTCAGGGAACGGATGACATTCAGTACTTC. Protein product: CASSLARGQGTDDIQYF.

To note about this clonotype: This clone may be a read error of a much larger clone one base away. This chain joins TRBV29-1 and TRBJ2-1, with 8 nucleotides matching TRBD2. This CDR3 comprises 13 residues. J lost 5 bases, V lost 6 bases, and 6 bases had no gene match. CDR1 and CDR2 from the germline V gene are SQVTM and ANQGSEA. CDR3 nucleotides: TGCAGCGTCAGCGGGAGCAGCAACAATGAGCAGTTCTTC. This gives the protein CSVSGSSNNEQFF.

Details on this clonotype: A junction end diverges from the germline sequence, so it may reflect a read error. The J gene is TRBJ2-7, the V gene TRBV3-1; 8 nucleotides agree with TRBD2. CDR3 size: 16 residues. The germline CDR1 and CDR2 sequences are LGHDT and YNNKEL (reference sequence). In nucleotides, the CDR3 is TGTGCCAGCAGCCCCCCCGGGACTAGAGGGGTCTACGGGCAGTACTTC. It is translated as CASSPPGTRGVYGQYF.

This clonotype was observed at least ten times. This CDR3 is CASSLISGGLYNEQFF. The DNA of the CDR3 is TGTGCCAGCAGCTTAATTTCGGGGGGCCTCTACAATGAGCAGTTCTTC. This chain uses TRBV7-3 with TRBJ2-1, with D possibly being TRBD2 (7 bases). The germline V gene encodes CDR1 SGHTA and CDR2 FQGTGA. CDR3 size: 16 residues. The V gene lost 1 base and the J gene lost 3 bases, with 13 bases spanning the gap.

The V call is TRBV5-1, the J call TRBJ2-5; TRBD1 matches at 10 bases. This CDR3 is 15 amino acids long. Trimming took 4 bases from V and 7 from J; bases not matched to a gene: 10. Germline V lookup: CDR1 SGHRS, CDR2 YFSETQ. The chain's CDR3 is CASSPGQGNVGTQYF. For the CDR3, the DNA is TGCGCCAGCAGCCCGGGACAGGGGAACGTAGGGACCCAGTACTTC.

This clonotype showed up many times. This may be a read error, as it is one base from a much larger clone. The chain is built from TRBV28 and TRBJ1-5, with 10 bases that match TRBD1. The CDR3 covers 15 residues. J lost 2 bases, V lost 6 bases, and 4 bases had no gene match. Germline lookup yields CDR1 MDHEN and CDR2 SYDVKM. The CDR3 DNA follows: TGTGCCAGCAGCCGAGGACAGGGGGGCAATCAGCCCCAGCATTTT. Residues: CASSRGQGGNQPQHF. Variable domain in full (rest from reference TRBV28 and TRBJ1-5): DVKVTQSSRYLVKRTGEKVFLECVQDMDHENMFWYRQDPGLGLRLIYFSYDVKMKEKGDIPEGYSVSREKKERFSLILESASTNQTSMYLCASSRGQGGNQPQHFGDGTRLSIL.

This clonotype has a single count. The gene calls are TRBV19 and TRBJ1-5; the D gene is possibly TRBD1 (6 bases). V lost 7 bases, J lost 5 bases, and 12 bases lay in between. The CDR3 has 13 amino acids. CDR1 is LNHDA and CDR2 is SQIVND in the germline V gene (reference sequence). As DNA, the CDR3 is TGTGCCAGTAATTACAGGGCGGATCAGCCCCAGCATTTT. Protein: CASNYRADQPQHF.

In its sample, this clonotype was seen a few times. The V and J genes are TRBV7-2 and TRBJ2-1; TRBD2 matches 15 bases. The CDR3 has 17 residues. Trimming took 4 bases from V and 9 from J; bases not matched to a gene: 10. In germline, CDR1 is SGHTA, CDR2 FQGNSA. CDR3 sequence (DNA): TGTGCCAGCAGCTCGAGGCAACCGGGACTAGCGGGAGGTGAGCAGTTCTTC. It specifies CASSSRQPGLAGGEQFF.

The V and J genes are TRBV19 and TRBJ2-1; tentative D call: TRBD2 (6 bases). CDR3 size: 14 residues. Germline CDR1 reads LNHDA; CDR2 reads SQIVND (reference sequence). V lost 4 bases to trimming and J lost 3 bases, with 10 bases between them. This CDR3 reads CASSSGNFYNEQFF. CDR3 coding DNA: TGTGCCAGTAGTAGCGGGAACTTCTACAATGAGCAGTTCTTC.

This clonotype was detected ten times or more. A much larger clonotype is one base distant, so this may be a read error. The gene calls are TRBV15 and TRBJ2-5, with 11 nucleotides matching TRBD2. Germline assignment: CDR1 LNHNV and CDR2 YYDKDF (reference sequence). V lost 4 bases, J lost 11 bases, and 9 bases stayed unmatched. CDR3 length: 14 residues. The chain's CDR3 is CATSTGLADNEQYF. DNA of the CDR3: TGTGCCACCAGCACGGGACTAGCGGATAATGAGCAGTACTTC.

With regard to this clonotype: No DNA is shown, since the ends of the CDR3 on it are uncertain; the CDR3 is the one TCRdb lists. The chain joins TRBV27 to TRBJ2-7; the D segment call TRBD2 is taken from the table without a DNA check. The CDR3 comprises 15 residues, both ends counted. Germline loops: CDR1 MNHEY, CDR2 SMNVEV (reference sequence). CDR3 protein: CASSSSYTPRDEQYF.

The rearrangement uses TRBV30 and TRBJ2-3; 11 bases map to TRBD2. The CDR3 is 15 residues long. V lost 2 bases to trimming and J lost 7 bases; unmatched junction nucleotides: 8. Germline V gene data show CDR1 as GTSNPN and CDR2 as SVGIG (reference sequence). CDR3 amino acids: CAWSNLAGGSNTQYF. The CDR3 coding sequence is TGTGCCTGGAGTAATCTAGCGGGGGGATCAAATACGCAGTATTTT.

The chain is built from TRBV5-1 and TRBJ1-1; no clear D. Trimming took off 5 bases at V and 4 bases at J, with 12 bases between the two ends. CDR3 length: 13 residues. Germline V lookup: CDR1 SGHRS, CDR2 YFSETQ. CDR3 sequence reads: CASRPQPPTEAFF. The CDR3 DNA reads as TGCGCCAGCAGGCCACAGCCCCCCACTGAAGCTTTCTTT.

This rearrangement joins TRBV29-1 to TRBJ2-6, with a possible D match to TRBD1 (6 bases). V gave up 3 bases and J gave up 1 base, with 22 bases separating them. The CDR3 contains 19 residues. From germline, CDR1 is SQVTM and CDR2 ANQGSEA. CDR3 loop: CSVDHSGTLVRSGANVLTF. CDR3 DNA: TGCAGCGTTGATCATTCCGGGACACTCGTTCGGTCTGGGGCCAACGTCCTGACTTTC.

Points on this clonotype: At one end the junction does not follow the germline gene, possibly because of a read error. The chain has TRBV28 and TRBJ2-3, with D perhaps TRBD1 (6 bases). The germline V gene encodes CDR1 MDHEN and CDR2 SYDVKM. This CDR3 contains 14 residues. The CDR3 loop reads CASSFLQGTDAQYF. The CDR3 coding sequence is TGTGCCAGCAGTTTCTTACAGGGAACAGATGCGCAGTATTTT.

The CDR3 spells CASSEAIGRGRRNTEAFF. The CDR3 coding sequence is TGTGCCAGCAGTGAAGCGATTGGCAGGGGGAGGCGGAACACTGAAGCTTTCTTT. The rearrangement links TRBV6-1 to TRBJ1-1; 7 nucleotides match TRBD1. This CDR3 has 18 amino acids. In germline, CDR1 is MNHNS, CDR2 SASEGT. J gave up 1 base and V 0 bases, and 11 bases lay outside the gene matches.

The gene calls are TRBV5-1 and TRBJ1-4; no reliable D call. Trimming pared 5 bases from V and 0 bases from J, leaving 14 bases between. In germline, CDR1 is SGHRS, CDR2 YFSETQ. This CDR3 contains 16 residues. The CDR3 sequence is CASSSKSYSTNEKLFF. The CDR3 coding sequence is TGCGCCAGCAGTTCCAAATCGTACTCAACTAATGAAAAACTGTTTTTT.

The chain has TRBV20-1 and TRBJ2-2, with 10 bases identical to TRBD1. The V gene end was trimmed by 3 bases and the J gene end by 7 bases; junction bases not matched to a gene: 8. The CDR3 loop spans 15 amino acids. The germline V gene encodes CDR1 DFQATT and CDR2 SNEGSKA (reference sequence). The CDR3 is CSARRDRGRVGELFF. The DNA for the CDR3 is TGCAGTGCTAGGAGAGACAGGGGGCGGGTCGGGGAGCTGTTTTTT.